This T cell receptor (beta chain) was captured in a study of cytomegalovirus exposure and HLA in healthy donors. PCR was performed using 60 Vbeta and 13 Jbeta primers. TCRdb keeps only in-frame clones here, not all; method: immunoSEQ multiplex PCR. The sample records 200,000 to 250,000 clones, around 89% being singletons. Broader study findings: Previously analyzed data showed that most TCR beta V segments were productive at a frequency of about 90% or about 30%.

Comment on this clone: Its antigen remains unknown.

Sequencing was performed on PBMCs. The TCR sequence derives from a young woman in good health and CMV-seronegative.

The chain's CDR3 is CASSPAGGGFGEQYF. CDR3 in DNA: TGTGCCAGCAGCCCAGCGGGGGGGGGCTTCGGCGAGCAGTACTTC. The chain has TRBV9 and TRBJ2-7; 10 nucleotides align to TRBD2. The CDR3 contains 15 residues. The ends lost 4 bases at V and 6 bases at J; junction bases unmatched: 10. Germline lookup yields CDR1 SGDLS and CDR2 YYNGEE. Together with reference TRBV9 and TRBJ2-7, the CDR3 gives the full variable domain: DSGVTQTPKHLITATGQRVTLRCSPRSGDLSVYWYQQSLDQGLQFLIQYYNGEERAKGNILERFSAQQFPDLHSELNLSSLELGDSALYFCASSPAGGGFGEQYFGPGTRLTVT.